Listed below are T cell receptor beta chains from one sample, sequenced in a study of blood T cell repertoires in COVID-19. Libraries were prepared by immunoSEQ multiplex PCR; TCRdb keeps only in-frame clonotypes and omits some of them. The sample carries roughly 150,000 clones, approximately 86% recorded once. Specimen: peripheral blood. All receptors derive from a woman at least 80 years old with COVID-19, enrolled during active disease. Each CDR3 is given with its conserved first and last residue.

TRBV7-2 CASSLERDIQYF
TRBV12-3/TRBV12-4 CASSLGGQGGYTF
TRBV2 CASSEGTGAGANVLTF
TRBV24-1 CATSEVGAPSNQPQHF
TRBV3-1/TRBV3-2 CASNSLGYGYTF
TRBV5-5 CASSLTSGRNEQFF
TRBV5-1 CASSLALSFQETQYF
TRBV24-1 CATSAGLGYEQYF
TRBV2 CASSELQGLGEQYF
TRBV5-8 CASSRDSYMSYGYTF
TRBV5-4 CASSLDRVKTQYF
TRBV2 CASSTTMQGELFF
TRBV6-5 CASRPSPGGNYEQYF
TRBV5-1 CASSSANGESSPLHF
TRBV18 CASSAGSITSNQPQHF
TRBV15 CATSRDRGITGELFF
TRBV7-3 CASSSTVRNTIYF
TRBV19 CASSSRVHGYTF
TRBV7-2 CASSLPGDYNEQFF
TRBV20-1 CSARDAHRQYF
TRBV19 CASSKQGRPEAFF
TRBV6-4 CASSDSISGSNEQFF
TRBV5-1 CASSLLPGTEVSPLHF
TRBV28 CASSSPGGDQPQHF
TRBV6-5 CASRRTGVTEAFF
TRBV5-4 CASSQGLGGNTGELFF
TRBV7-9 CASSLLTGRNPGYGYTF
TRBV7-7 CASSSGVEETQYF
TRBV7-2 CASSFPGGIDYGYTF
TRBV12-3/TRBV12-4 CASRSTENTEAFF
TRBV3-1/TRBV3-2 CASSPARGPQETQYF
TRBV6-1 CASSEAIFRSRGPYEQYF
TRBV18 CASSWDRANQPQHF
TRBV6-4 CASSATMNTEAFF
TRBV5-5 CASSPRPGTVNSPLHF
TRBV28 CASRPPGRGNIQYF
TRBV3-1/TRBV3-2 CASSQYLLAGVGYNEQFF
TRBV6-5 CASSYSRENTEAFF
TRBV5-1 CASEAGGGYNEQFF
TRBV5-4 CASSLTGLLDEQYF
TRBV28 CASTPGSRGNQPQHF
TRBV2 CASSDRQPNTEAFF
TRBV20-1 CSAPYQNEQYF
TRBV27 CASGTSGPFSYNEQFF
TRBV11-2 CASRLIRTGAELNYGYTF